This record covers a single T cell receptor (beta chain). This entry is derived from a study of T-cell reconstitution after alpha-beta-depleted transplantation in children. Unique molecular identifiers were built into the TCRbeta library. TCRdb analysed the PCR reads with MiXCR anew, one entry per CDR3 protein. The data show about 540,000 distinct CDR3 sequences, 18% seen once. This CDR3 has 18 amino acids. The germline gives CDR1 SGHVS, CDR2 FQNEAQ. The V gene lost 0 bases and the J gene lost 0 bases, with 16 bases spanning the gap. This clonotype was obtained from a human donor who donated a stem cell graft to a child with acute lymphoblastic leukemia. The chain employs TRBV7-8 and TRBJ2-3, with D uncertain. This specimen was PBMCs from the stem cell graft donor, taken from the stem cell graft. CDR3 protein: CASSLAATATFSTDTQYF. CDR3 sequence (DNA): TGTGCCAGCAGCTTAGCGGCAACGGCGACCTTTAGCACAGATACGCAGTATTTT.